This is a list of T cell receptor beta chains from one sample in a study of CD8 T cells in Susac syndrome. TCRdb re-derived calls from the immunoSEQ multiplex PCR reads in MiXCR, one entry per CDR3 protein. Of approximately 160,000 distinct CDR3 sequences detected, under 95% appear once; the ten largest clones hold roughly 0.094%. Sequenced material: CD4+ T cells from PBMCs. The source of these receptors is a human donor with multiple sclerosis. Both conserved end residues are part of each CDR3. A D gene is named only where the DNA matches it firmly. Clone size is not always given. Where it is, it says once, few, many or a class for expanded clones.

v_call	clone_size	j_call	d_call	cdr3_aa	cdr3_nt
TRBV5-1	.	TRBJ1-6	.	CASSLGGLSYSPLHF	TGCGCCAGCAGCTTGGGAGGATTATCTTATTCACCCCTCCACTTT
TRBV4-1	.	TRBJ2-5	TRBD2	CASSTTSGDQETQYF	TGCGCCAGCAGTACCACTAGCGGGGACCAAGAGACCCAGTACTTC
TRBV19	.	TRBJ1-1	.	CASRRGPEVTEAFF	TGTGCCAGTAGGAGGGGTCCCGAGGTCACTGAAGCTTTCTTT
TRBV11-2	.	TRBJ2-6	.	CATRSISGANVLTF	TGTGCCACCCGCTCAATCTCTGGGGCCAACGTCCTGACTTTC
TRBV24-1	.	TRBJ2-1	.	CATRADSYNEQFF	TGTGCCACCAGGGCGGACAGCTACAATGAGCAGTTCTTC
TRBV20-1	.	TRBJ1-1	.	CSAPDWGTEAFF	TGCAGTGCTCCTGACTGGGGCACTGAAGCTTTCTTT
TRBV19	.	TRBJ2-1	TRBD2	CASSALGLAPYNEQFF	TGTGCCAGTAGTGCACTGGGACTAGCTCCTTACAATGAGCAGTTCTTC
TRBV5-1	.	TRBJ2-5	.	CASSVRGGQETQYF	TGCGCCAGCTCAGTCAGGGGCGGCCAAGAGACCCAGTACTTC
TRBV10-3	.	TRBJ2-5	.	CAIGTSQVETQYF	TGTGCCATCGGGACCAGTCAAGTGGAGACCCAGTACTTC
TRBV20-1	once	TRBJ1-5	.	CSARGPGISDQPQHF	TGCAGTGCTAGAGGCCCCGGGATCTCCGATCAGCCCCAGCATTTT
TRBV5-1	.	TRBJ2-7	.	CASSLVVGIYEQYF	TGCGCCAGCAGCTTGGTGGTAGGGATCTACGAGCAGTACTTC
TRBV5-1	.	TRBJ2-2	.	CASREAASGELFF	TGCGCCAGCAGAGAAGCGGCCAGCGGGGAGCTGTTTTTT
TRBV20-1	once	TRBJ1-6	TRBD1	CSASERGQSPLHF	TGCAGTGCTAGTGAAAGGGGGCAATCACCCCTCCACTTT
TRBV11-2	.	TRBJ2-7	TRBD1	CASSGQGVSYEQYF	TGTGCCAGCAGTGGGCAGGGGGTCTCCTACGAGCAGTACTTC
TRBV4-3	.	TRBJ1-4	.	CASMPRFAGNEKLFF	TGCGCCAGCATGCCAAGGTTTGCAGGAAATGAAAAACTGTTTTTT
TRBV30	.	TRBJ2-3	.	CAWSGGFSPTDTQYF	TGTGCCTGGAGCGGAGGCTTTTCCCCCACAGATACGCAGTATTTT
TRBV5-6	.	TRBJ2-2	TRBD1	CASSLLRQGAGGELFF	TGTGCCAGCAGCTTGTTACGGCAGGGGGCAGGCGGGGAGCTGTTTTTT
TRBV30	.	TRBJ2-2	TRBD2	CAWSGGSGTGELFF	TGTGCCTGGAGTGGCGGGAGCGGGACCGGGGAGCTGTTTTTT
TRBV18	.	TRBJ2-7	TRBD1	CASSPPGTGGYEQYF	TGTGCCAGCTCACCACCGGGGACAGGGGGCTACGAGCAGTACTTC
TRBV2	.	TRBJ1-5	.	CASSGIHSNQPQHF	TGTGCCAGCTCCGGCATTCATAGCAATCAGCCCCAGCATTTT
TRBV7-9	once	TRBJ1-4	.	CASSGSATNEKLFF	TGTGCCAGCAGCGGCAGTGCAACTAATGAAAAACTGTTTTTT
TRBV20-1	once	TRBJ2-1	TRBD2	CSAPGLADSNEQFF	TGCAGTGCCCCGGGACTAGCGGACTCAAATGAGCAGTTCTTC
TRBV2	once	TRBJ2-7	.	CASSARGHSYEQYF	TGTGCCAGCAGTGCGCGGGGGCATTCCTACGAGCAGTACTTC
TRBV4-1	.	TRBJ1-5	TRBD1	CASSQGTGKDQPQHF	TGCGCCAGCAGCCAAGGGACAGGGAAGGATCAGCCCCAGCATTTT
TRBV20-1	.	TRBJ2-5	TRBD2	CSAGTSGSAETQYF	TGCAGTGCTGGGACTAGCGGGAGCGCAGAGACCCAGTACTTC
TRBV20-1	.	TRBJ1-5	.	CSANKRGNQPQHF	TGCAGTGCCAATAAGCGGGGAAATCAGCCCCAGCATTTT
TRBV6-1	.	TRBJ1-1	.	CASSEQGWMNTEAFF	TGTGCCAGCAGTGAACAGGGGTGGATGAACACTGAAGCTTTCTTT
TRBV18	once	TRBJ1-1	.	CASSPTRTVPEAFF	TGTGCCAGCTCACCCACGCGGACAGTTCCTGAAGCTTTCTTT
TRBV2	.	TRBJ1-2	TRBD1	CASRGDSSYGYTF	TGTGCCAGCAGGGGGGACAGTTCCTATGGCTACACCTTC
TRBV9	.	TRBJ2-1	TRBD2	CASSVGAGEGNEQFF	TGTGCCAGCAGCGTAGGAGCGGGAGAAGGCAATGAGCAGTTCTTC
TRBV27	.	TRBJ2-7	TRBD1	CASSPTSGTGLYEQYF	TGTGCCAGCAGTCCGACTTCCGGGACAGGCCTTTACGAGCAGTACTTC
TRBV6-1	.	TRBJ2-7	.	CASISGTHSYEQYF	TGTGCCAGCATATCCGGGACCCATTCCTACGAGCAGTACTTC
TRBV20-1	.	TRBJ2-3	TRBD2	CSAILAGGGYTQYF	TGCAGTGCTATCCTAGCGGGGGGAGGATATACGCAGTATTTT
TRBV3-1	.	TRBJ2-1	.	CASSRHEGNEQFF	TGTGCCAGCAGCCGCCACGAGGGAAATGAGCAGTTCTTC
TRBV4-2	.	TRBJ2-7	.	CASSPITSSYEQYF	TGTGCCAGCAGCCCAATCACAAGCTCCTACGAGCAGTACTTC
TRBV11-2	.	TRBJ1-1	TRBD1	CASSSVRDRARDTEAFF	TGTGCCAGCAGCTCCGTAAGGGACAGAGCAAGGGACACTGAAGCTTTCTTT
TRBV20-1	.	TRBJ2-1	TRBD2	CSARDSLNSAGGLGNEQFF	TGCAGTGCTAGAGATTCCCTTAACTCGGCGGGGGGGCTAGGCAATGAGCAGTTCTTC
TRBV20-1	once	TRBJ2-2	TRBD2	CSATSGRGTGELFF	TGCAGTGCTACTAGCGGGAGGGGCACCGGGGAGCTGTTTTTT
TRBV28	.	TRBJ1-5	.	CASTSLTGGSQPQHF	TGTGCCAGCACCTCTCTAACGGGGGGCTCTCAGCCCCAGCATTTT
TRBV12-3/TRBV12-4	few	TRBJ1-5	TRBD1	CASSPGTVNQPQHF	TGTGCCAGCAGTCCGGGGACAGTCAATCAGCCCCAGCATTTT
TRBV4-1	.	TRBJ1-3	TRBD1	CASTQGEGTGNTIYF	TGCGCCAGCACACAGGGGGAAGGGACTGGAAACACCATATATTTT
TRBV24-1	.	TRBJ2-1	.	CATSDSRRAFANEQFF	TGTGCCACCAGTGATTCCAGGAGGGCTTTTGCCAATGAGCAGTTCTTC